The 21 T cell receptor beta chains below come from one sample, sequenced in a study of blood T cell repertoires in COVID-19 (dated by TCRdb to 2018 to 2020). The method behind the library was the immunoSEQ multiplex PCR assay. TCRdb holds this immuneACCESS table with in-frame rearrangements only. Some clones are missing; in checked studies, unresolved V genes explain under half, and the rest has no known cause. The sample data list 150,000 or so clones, and around 85% of these were observed just once. The top ten hold around 5% of the sample. The material sequenced was peripheral blood. Receptor source: a human donor in a cohort sampled during active COVID-19.

The sample holds a few counts of this clone. The rearrangement uses TRBV10-3 and TRBJ2-2; a possible D gene is TRBD1 (5 bases). From germline, CDR1 is ENHRY and CDR2 SYGVKD. Trimming shortened V by 3 bases and J by 4 bases, and 9 bases separated the two germline ends. There are 14 residues in the CDR3. The CDR3 is CAISDTDSTGELFF. The CDR3 region has the DNA TGTGCCATCAGTGACACCGACAGCACCGGGGAGCTGTTTTTT.

This clone was counted a single time. The chain is built from TRBV7-9 and TRBJ2-3; 10 bases agree with TRBD2. With V trimmed by 5 bases and J by 6 bases, 5 bases remained unmatched. CDR1 and CDR2 (germline): SEHNR, FQNEAQ (reference sequence). The CDR3 contains 14 residues. As DNA, the CDR3 is TGTGCCAGCAGCGTTACTAGCGGGACGGATACGCAGTATTTT. Amino acid sequence: CASSVTSGTDTQYF.

This chain connects TRBV4-3 to TRBJ2-3, with D perhaps matching TRBD2 (5 bases). This CDR3 spans 15 amino acids. CDR1 and CDR2 from the germline V gene are LGHNA and YSLEER. V was shortened by 0 bases and J by 4 bases, with 11 bases between the two germline ends. The CDR3 loop reads CASSQEIGNSDTQYF. In DNA, the CDR3 is TGCGCCAGCAGCCAAGAGATCGGGAATTCAGATACGCAGTATTTT.

The chain is built from TRBV28 and TRBJ2-5; the D gene is possibly TRBD2 (6 bases). Per germline, CDR1 MDHEN and CDR2 SYDVKM. There are 17 residues in the CDR3. V lost 7 bases to trimming and J lost 5 bases, with 26 bases between them. CDR3 sequence reads: CASKSGPTGVAWETQYF. In nucleotides, the CDR3 is TGTGCCAGCAAAAGCGGTCCGACGGGGGTTGCTTGGGAGACCCAGTACTTC. Full variable domain (outside the CDR3, taken from reference TRBV28 and TRBJ2-5): DVKVTQSSRYLVKRTGEKVFLECVQDMDHENMFWYRQDPGLGLRLIYFSYDVKMKEKGDIPEGYSVSREKKERFSLILESASTNQTSMYLCASKSGPTGVAWETQYFGPGTRLLVL.

The chain is built from TRBV12-3 or TRBV12-4 and TRBJ2-7; D might be TRBD2 (6 bases). The CDR3 extends over 13 amino acids. V was clipped by 6 bases and J by 4 bases, with 13 bases between them. The CDR3 DNA follows: TGTGCCAGCAGCCCCGGGACTTCTTACGAGCAGTACTTC. It encodes CASSPGTSYEQYF.

The chain is built from TRBV11-2 and TRBJ1-2, with 7 nucleotides matching TRBD1. Germline loops: CDR1 SGHAT, CDR2 FQNNGV. This CDR3 has 14 residues. The J segment lost 4 bases and the V segment lost 5 bases, leaving 7 bases of the junction unmatched. CDR3 loop: CASSPSGQFYGYTF. The CDR3 nucleotides are TGTGCCAGCAGCCCATCGGGACAGTTCTATGGCTACACCTTC.

V gene TRBV3-1 (or the pseudogene TRBV3-2) combines with J gene TRBJ1-6; D unclear. Germline V lookup: CDR1 LGHDT, CDR2 YNNKEL (reference sequence). V gave up 0 bases and J gave up 10 bases, with 16 bases separating them. The length of the CDR3 is 16 residues. The chain's CDR3 is CASSQDRSGRRSPLHF. The DNA for the CDR3 is TGTGCCAGCAGCCAAGATCGGTCAGGCCGACGCTCACCCCTCCACTTT.

About this clone itself: In the same sample, other DNA sequences code for this CDR3. V gene TRBV5-1 combines with J gene TRBJ2-2, with no clear D. The CDR3 is 13 residues long. Germline V gene lookup returns CDR1 SGHRS and CDR2 YFSETQ. Trimming cost V 4 bases and J 4 bases, with 8 bases left between them. The CDR3 protein is CASSLTGTGELFF. The CDR3 DNA sequence: TGCGCCAGCAGCCTGACTGGCACCGGGGAGCTGTTTTTT.

This clone has just one count. The chain combines TRBV28 with TRBJ1-6, with D maybe TRBD1 (5 bases). With 2 bases removed from V and 12 bases from J, the gap between germline ends came to 14 bases. From germline, CDR1 is MDHEN and CDR2 SYDVKM. This CDR3 spans 14 amino acids. The CDR3 sequence is CASSLLGDDGPLHF. CDR3 nucleotides: TGTGCCAGCAGTTTACTAGGGGATGACGGACCCCTCCACTTT.

This rearrangement joins TRBV3-1 (or the pseudogene TRBV3-2) to TRBJ1-1, with 12 bases that match TRBD1. The germline V gene has CDR1 LGHDT and CDR2 YNNKEL (reference sequence). The CDR3 contains 18 residues. V was pared by 2 bases and J by 8 bases, with 15 bases of the junction left unmatched. The CDR3 sequence: CASSQIGGRDRGPPEAFF. The CDR3 DNA sequence: TGTGCCAGCAGCCAAATAGGAGGTAGGGACAGGGGGCCGCCAGAAGCTTTCTTT.

V and J are TRBV9 and TRBJ2-1, with 10 positions matching TRBD1. The CDR3 spans 16 residues. Germline V gene data show CDR1 as SGDLS and CDR2 as YYNGEE. The V and J ends lost 3 bases and 2 bases, in that order; junction bases with no gene match: 5. The chain's CDR3 is CASSAEGTGAYNEQFF. In DNA form, the CDR3 reads TGTGCCAGCAGCGCTGAAGGGACAGGGGCCTACAATGAGCAGTTCTTC.

The chain joins TRBV30 to TRBJ2-5; weak D call: TRBD1 (5 bases). The CDR3 has 13 residues. V lost 1 base and J lost 5, with 11 bases in between. Germline V lookup: CDR1 GTSNPN, CDR2 SVGIG (reference sequence). The CDR3 nucleotides are TGTGCCTGGAGTGCACAGGTCAAGGAGACCCAGTACTTC. Translated, it gives CAWSAQVKETQYF. Filled out from reference TRBV30 and TRBJ2-5, the complete variable domain reads SQTIHQWPATLVQPVGSPLSLECTVEGTSNPNLYWYRQAAGRGLQLLFYSVGIGQISSEVPQNLSASRPQDRQFILSSKKLLLSDSGFYLCAWSAQVKETQYFGPGTRLLVL.

This clone was observed a handful of times. This sequence joins TRBV11-2 and TRBJ2-1; TRBD2 matches at 14 bases. From germline, CDR1 is SGHAT and CDR2 FQNNGV. V lost 5 bases, J lost 6 bases, and 12 bases stayed unmatched. The CDR3 totals 18 residues. Written as DNA, the CDR3 is TGTGCCAGCAGCCTCCGCCCCTCGGGGACTAGCGGGAGCAATGAGCAGTTCTTC. Translated, it gives CASSLRPSGTSGSNEQFF.

This chain uses TRBV7-9 with TRBJ2-7; 9 bases align to TRBD2. The ends lost 5 bases at V and 1 base at J; junction bases unmatched: 6. Germline CDR1 reads SEHNR; CDR2 reads FQNEAQ (reference sequence). This CDR3 comprises 15 residues. CDR3 residues: CASSPSGRPSYEQYF. CDR3 sequence (DNA): TGTGCCAGCAGCCCCAGCGGGAGGCCTTCCTACGAGCAGTACTTC.

The rearrangement uses TRBV6-5 and TRBJ1-1, with 9 nucleotides matching TRBD1. With 7 bases clipped from V and 4 bases from J, the junction kept 10 bases outside the gene matches. Per the germline V gene, CDR1 is MNHEY and CDR2 is SVGAGI. This CDR3 contains 15 residues. The CDR3 DNA is TGTGCCAGCAATAAACAGGGGGCGCTGGGCACTGAAGCTTTCTTT. As protein: CASNKQGALGTEAFF.

This chain connects TRBV5-6 to TRBJ2-7, with 8 bases matching TRBD1. The CDR3 consists of 16 residues. V gave up 5 bases and J gave up 1 base; unmatched junction bases: 11. The germline V gene encodes CDR1 SGHDT and CDR2 YYEEEE. CDR3 in DNA: TGTGCCAGCAGGTATTTATCGGACAGGGATTCCTACGAGCAGTACTTC. Translated: CASRYLSDRDSYEQYF.

This chain joins TRBV30 and TRBJ2-1; 7 nucleotides align to TRBD2. From germline, CDR1 is GTSNPN and CDR2 SVGIG (reference sequence). The ends lost 3 bases at V and 9 bases at J; junction bases unmatched: 14. The CDR3 totals 15 residues. CDR3 sequence: CAWSAWGGLRGEQFF. CDR3 DNA sequence: TGTGCCTGGAGCGCATGGGGGGGTTTAAGGGGTGAGCAGTTCTTC.

V gene TRBV19 combines with J gene TRBJ1-4; 8 nucleotides align to TRBD1. V shed 8 bases, J shed 4 bases, and the junction held 6 bases outside the gene matches. The CDR3 is 14 amino acids. The germline gives CDR1 LNHDA, CDR2 SQIVND (reference sequence). As DNA, the CDR3 is TGTGCCAGTGGGGACAGGCGGATTAATGAAAAACTGTTTTTT. It translates to CASGDRRINEKLFF.

V usage is TRBV6-4 and J usage is TRBJ1-4; D is uncertain. V was pared by 8 bases and J by 13 bases, with 20 bases between. CDR1 and CDR2 (germline): MRHNA, SNTAGT. The CDR3 spans 13 residues. CDR3 residues: CASPPGRLVGLFF. CDR3 nucleotide sequence: TGTGCCAGCCCACCTGGGCGATTAGTAGGACTGTTTTTT.

The chain joins TRBV7-3 to TRBJ2-1; 8 bases line up with TRBD2. CDR1 is SGHTA and CDR2 is FQGTGA in the germline V gene. There are 15 residues in the CDR3. The J segment lost 4 bases and the V segment lost 0 bases, leaving 2 bases of the junction unmatched. CDR3 amino acids: CASSLTAGEYNEQFF. CDR3 nucleotides: TGTGCCAGCAGCTTAACAGCGGGAGAGTACAATGAGCAGTTCTTC.

The chain combines TRBV4-1 with TRBJ1-3; D remains unclear. CDR1 is MGHRA, CDR2 YSYEKL, per germline. The V end was cut by 0 bases, the J end by 0 bases, with 9 bases between. CDR3 length: 16 amino acids. This CDR3 reads CASSQDMSSSGNTIYF. DNA for the CDR3: TGCGCCAGCAGCCAAGATATGTCGTCCTCTGGAAACACCATATATTTT.